Sequencing of this TCR beta chain was carried out in a study of cytomegalovirus exposure and HLA in healthy donors. Study results and caveats: Researchers counted roughly 150 TCR beta chains as cytomegalovirus-associated.

Comment on this clone: Its antigen is unidentified.

Losses at the gene ends were 7 bases for V and 4 bases for J; bases not matched to a gene: 6. Germline CDR1 and CDR2: MDHEN and SYDVKM. This CDR3 region has 14 residues. 60 Vbeta and 13 Jbeta primers were used in PCR. TCRdb's table, derived via immunoSEQ multiplex PCR, lists solely in-frame clones and lacks some. The data show around 150,000 clones, with 76% seen just once and 3.1% held by the top ten. Sequencing was performed on PBMCs. The sequence came from a man aged 35-49 years in good health and CMV-seronegative. J is TRBJ2-2 and V is TRBV28, with 7 bases fitting TRBD2. The CDR3 nucleotides read TGTGCCAGCACCGATACGGGGGGCACCGGGGAGCTGTTTTTT. Translation gives CASTDTGGTGELFF.